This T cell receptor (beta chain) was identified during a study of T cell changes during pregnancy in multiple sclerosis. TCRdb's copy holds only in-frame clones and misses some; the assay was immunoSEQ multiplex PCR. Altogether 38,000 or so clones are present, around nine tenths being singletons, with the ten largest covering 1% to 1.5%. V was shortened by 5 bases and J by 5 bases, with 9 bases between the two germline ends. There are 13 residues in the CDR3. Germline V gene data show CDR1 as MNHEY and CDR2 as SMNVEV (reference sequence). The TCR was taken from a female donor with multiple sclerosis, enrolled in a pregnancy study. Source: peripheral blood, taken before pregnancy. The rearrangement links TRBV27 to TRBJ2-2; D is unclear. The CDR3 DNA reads TGTGCCAGCAGTCCCCTATCGACCGGGGAGCTGTTTTTT. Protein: CASSPLSTGELFF.